The rows below give T cell receptor beta chains drawn from one sample of a study of blood T cell repertoires in COVID-19. Only in-frame clones appear in the TCRdb table, and some are missing; sequencing was by immunoSEQ multiplex PCR. Here the sample spans approximately 250,000 clones, 85% to 90% being singletons. Sequencing was done on a sample of PBMCs or T cells enriched from blood (not recorded which). The receptors stem from a woman aged 30 to 39 with acute COVID-19. Both conserved end residues are part of each CDR3. Each record gives: J gene, V gene, D gene, clone size, CDR3 DNA, CDR3 protein. The D gene is left open where the match is weak. Not every row has a clone size; where given, it reads once, few, many or a size class.

j_gene: TRBJ2-7; v_gene: TRBV28; d_gene: TRBD2; abundance: NA; CDR3nt: TGTGCCAGCAGTTTCATGACGGGACTAGCGCCCAACTACGAGCAGTACTTC; CDR3aa: CASSFMTGLAPNYEQYF
j_gene: TRBJ2-3; v_gene: TRBV3-1/TRBV3-2; d_gene: TRBD2; abundance: NA; CDR3nt: TGTGCCAGCAGCCAAGATAGACTAGCGGGAGGGCTTCTAGATACGCAGTATTTT; CDR3aa: CASSQDRLAGGLLDTQYF
j_gene: TRBJ1-5; v_gene: TRBV24-1; d_gene: TRBD1; abundance: NA; CDR3nt: TGTGCCACCGGTGACACCGGGACAGGGGGGGGGAGGTCCCAGCATTTT; CDR3aa: CATGDTGTGGGRSQHF
j_gene: TRBJ2-1; v_gene: TRBV6-1; d_gene: NA; abundance: NA; CDR3nt: TGTGCCAGCAGTGAACTAGCCTCCTACAATGAGCAGTTCTTC; CDR3aa: CASSELASYNEQFF
j_gene: TRBJ2-7; v_gene: TRBV7-9; d_gene: TRBD2; abundance: NA; CDR3nt: TGTGCCAGCAGCAACCCGGACCGGGGGGAGTACGAGCAGTACTTC; CDR3aa: CASSNPDRGEYEQYF
j_gene: TRBJ1-5; v_gene: TRBV30; d_gene: TRBD1; abundance: NA; CDR3nt: TGTGCCTGGAGTGTAACAGGGGCTGGGCAGCCCCAGCATTTT; CDR3aa: CAWSVTGAGQPQHF
j_gene: TRBJ1-5; v_gene: TRBV10-3; d_gene: NA; abundance: NA; CDR3nt: TGTGCCACCAGCAGAACCGTGGGAGGCAATGGTCAGCCCCAGCATTTT; CDR3aa: CATSRTVGGNGQPQHF
j_gene: TRBJ2-1; v_gene: TRBV9; d_gene: TRBD2; abundance: NA; CDR3nt: TGTGCCAGCAGCGGAGAGGGACTAGCGGGAGTCAATGAGCAGTTCTTC; CDR3aa: CASSGEGLAGVNEQFF
j_gene: TRBJ2-7; v_gene: TRBV19; d_gene: NA; abundance: NA; CDR3nt: TGTGCCAGTAGTAGGGTAGGGAGCTCCTACGAGCAGTACTTC; CDR3aa: CASSRVGSSYEQYF
j_gene: TRBJ2-7; v_gene: TRBV5-5; d_gene: TRBD2; abundance: NA; CDR3nt: TGTGCCAGCAGCTTGGCGGCTAGCGGAGATTACGAGCAGTACTTC; CDR3aa: CASSLAASGDYEQYF
j_gene: TRBJ2-7; v_gene: TRBV6-1; d_gene: NA; abundance: NA; CDR3nt: TGTGCCAGCAGTCACAGCTACGAGCAGTACTTC; CDR3aa: CASSHSYEQYF
j_gene: TRBJ2-2; v_gene: TRBV5-8; d_gene: TRBD1; abundance: NA; CDR3nt: TGTGCCAGCAGCTTCGACAGGGGCGGGGATGGGGAGCTGTTTTTT; CDR3aa: CASSFDRGGDGELFF
j_gene: TRBJ1-4; v_gene: TRBV28; d_gene: NA; abundance: NA; CDR3nt: TGTGCCAGCAGTCTAGGCCTGGAAGTGTTTTTT; CDR3aa: CASSLGLEVFF
j_gene: TRBJ2-5; v_gene: TRBV23-1; d_gene: TRBD1; abundance: NA; CDR3nt: TGCGCCAGCAGCCCCGGGACAGGGAGGGAGCAAGAGACCCAGTACTTC; CDR3aa: CASSPGTGREQETQYF
j_gene: TRBJ1-5; v_gene: TRBV5-6; d_gene: NA; abundance: NA; CDR3nt: TGTGCCAGCAGCTTCCGAGCGGGGCAGCCCCAGCATTTT; CDR3aa: CASSFRAGQPQHF
j_gene: TRBJ2-3; v_gene: TRBV7-6; d_gene: TRBD2; abundance: few; CDR3nt: TGTGCCAGCAGCCCCAGCGGGACGGGAGATACGCAGTATTTT; CDR3aa: CASSPSGTGDTQYF
j_gene: TRBJ1-1; v_gene: TRBV28; d_gene: NA; abundance: NA; CDR3nt: TGTGCCAGCAGTCAGGGTTTCAACACTGAAGCTTTCTTT; CDR3aa: CASSQGFNTEAFF
j_gene: TRBJ1-2; v_gene: TRBV11-2; d_gene: NA; abundance: NA; CDR3nt: TGTGCCAGCAGCTTAGCAGGGCGCAGTCCTAACTATGGCTACACCTTC; CDR3aa: CASSLAGRSPNYGYTF
j_gene: TRBJ1-1; v_gene: TRBV5-1; d_gene: NA; abundance: NA; CDR3nt: TGCGCCAGCAAGTGGGAAGGGGTTGAGACTGAAGCTTTCTTT; CDR3aa: CASKWEGVETEAFF
j_gene: TRBJ2-2; v_gene: TRBV19; d_gene: TRBD2; abundance: NA; CDR3nt: TGTGCCAGTAGTACCGCGCCGGGACTAGCGGGAGACGCGAACACCGGGGAGCTGTTTTTT; CDR3aa: CASSTAPGLAGDANTGELFF
j_gene: TRBJ2-3; v_gene: TRBV5-1; d_gene: NA; abundance: NA; CDR3nt: TGCGCCAGCAGCCCGTCAGGGGCAGATACGCAGTATTTT; CDR3aa: CASSPSGADTQYF
j_gene: TRBJ1-5; v_gene: TRBV19; d_gene: NA; abundance: NA; CDR3nt: TGTGCCAGTAGTATAGGGGTCGCGGCTGGAACGCCCCAGCATTTT; CDR3aa: CASSIGVAAGTPQHF
j_gene: TRBJ2-3; v_gene: TRBV28; d_gene: TRBD1; abundance: NA; CDR3nt: TGTGCCAGCAGTTTAACCGGGACAGGGATAGGATCTAGCACAGATACGCAGTATTTT; CDR3aa: CASSLTGTGIGSSTDTQYF
j_gene: TRBJ1-5; v_gene: TRBV5-5; d_gene: NA; abundance: NA; CDR3nt: TGTGCCAGCAGCGCTCTGCAGGGGAATAGCAATCAGCCCCAGCATTTT; CDR3aa: CASSALQGNSNQPQHF
j_gene: TRBJ2-3; v_gene: TRBV4-3; d_gene: TRBD2; abundance: NA; CDR3nt: TGCGCCAGCAGCCAAACGACCGGGACTAGCGGGACAGATACGCAGTATTTT; CDR3aa: CASSQTTGTSGTDTQYF